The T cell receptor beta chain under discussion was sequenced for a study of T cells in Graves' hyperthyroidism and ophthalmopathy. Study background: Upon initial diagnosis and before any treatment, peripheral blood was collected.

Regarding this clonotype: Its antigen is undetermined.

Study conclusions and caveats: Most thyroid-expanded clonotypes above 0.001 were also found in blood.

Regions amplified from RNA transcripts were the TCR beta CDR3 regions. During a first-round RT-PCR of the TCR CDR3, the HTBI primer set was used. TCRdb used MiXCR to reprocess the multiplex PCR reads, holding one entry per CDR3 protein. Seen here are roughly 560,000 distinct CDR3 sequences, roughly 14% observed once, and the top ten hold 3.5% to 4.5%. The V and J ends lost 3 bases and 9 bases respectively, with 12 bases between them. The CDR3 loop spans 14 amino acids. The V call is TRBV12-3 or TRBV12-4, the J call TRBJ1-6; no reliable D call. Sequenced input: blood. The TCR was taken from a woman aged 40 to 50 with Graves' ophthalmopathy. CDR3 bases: TGTGCCAGCAGTTTCGGCAGAACGAGTTCACCCCTCCACTTT. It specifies CASSFGRTSSPLHF.